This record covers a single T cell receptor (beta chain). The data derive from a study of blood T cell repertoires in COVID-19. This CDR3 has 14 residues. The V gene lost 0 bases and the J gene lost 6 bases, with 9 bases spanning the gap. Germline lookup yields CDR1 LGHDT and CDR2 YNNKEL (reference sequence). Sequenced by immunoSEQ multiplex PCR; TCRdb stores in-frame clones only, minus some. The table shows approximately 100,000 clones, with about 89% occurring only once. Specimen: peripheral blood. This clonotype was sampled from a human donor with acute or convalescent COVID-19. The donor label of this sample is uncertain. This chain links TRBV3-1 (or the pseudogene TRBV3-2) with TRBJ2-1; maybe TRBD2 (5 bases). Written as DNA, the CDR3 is TGTGCCAGCAGCCAAGATATTACTAGCAATGAGCAGTTCTTC. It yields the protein CASSQDITSNEQFF.